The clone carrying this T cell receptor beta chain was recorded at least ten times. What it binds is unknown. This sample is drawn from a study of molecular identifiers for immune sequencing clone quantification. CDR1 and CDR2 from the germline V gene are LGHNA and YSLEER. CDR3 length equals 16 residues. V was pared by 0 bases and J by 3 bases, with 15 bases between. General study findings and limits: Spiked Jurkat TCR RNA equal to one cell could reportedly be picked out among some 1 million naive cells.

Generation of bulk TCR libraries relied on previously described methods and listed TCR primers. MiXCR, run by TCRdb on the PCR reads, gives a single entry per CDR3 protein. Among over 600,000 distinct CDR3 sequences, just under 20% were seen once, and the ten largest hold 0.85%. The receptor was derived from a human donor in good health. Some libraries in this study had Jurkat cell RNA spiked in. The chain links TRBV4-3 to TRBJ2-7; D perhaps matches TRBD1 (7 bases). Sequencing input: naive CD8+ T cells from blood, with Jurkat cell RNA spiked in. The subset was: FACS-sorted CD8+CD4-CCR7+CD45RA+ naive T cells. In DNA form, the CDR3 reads TGCGCCAGCAGCCAAGAGTCCGCAGGGGGAGGCTACGAGCAGTACTTC. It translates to CASSQESAGGGYEQYF.